This TCR beta chain was obtained from a study of T cells in localized non-small cell lung cancer. With respect to this clone: The antigen is unknown.

The CDR3 has 15 amino acids. The germline V gene has CDR1 MNHGY and CDR2 SAAAGT. Trimming shortened V by 2 bases and J by 7 bases, and 17 bases separated the two germline ends. Assay: immunoSEQ multiplex PCR; the TCRdb copy retains only in-frame clones and omits some. The table has roughly 3,000 clones, 25% to 35% seen once. Points from the study as a whole: Appearances in adjacent lung were noted for a median 57 of the top 100 tumor clones. Overall survival was longer when the density of T cells in the blood was higher.

The sample consisted of lung tumor tissue, taken before any cancer treatment. The sequence came from a man between 18 and 49 years old with stage I lung adenocarcinoma. The V call is TRBV6-8, the J call TRBJ1-2; no clear D gene. CDR3 sequence (DNA): TGTGCCAGCAGTTACCCGGCCCTGGTATTAAGTGGCTACACCTTC. Translating it yields CASSYPALVLSGYTF.